Given below is one T cell receptor (beta chain) in context. The trim removed 4 bases at V and 5 bases at J, leaving 12 bases unmatched. Germline CDR1 reads WNHNN; CDR2 reads SYGVQD (reference sequence). The CDR3 contains 16 residues. Libraries were prepared by immunoSEQ multiplex PCR; TCRdb keeps only in-frame clonotypes and omits some of them. The repertoire consists of over 200,000 clones, with roughly four fifths occurring once and the leading ten covering roughly 8.7%. This entry comes from a study of blood T cell repertoires in COVID-19. Across the study: T cells, B-cell-depleted T cells, or PBMCs provided the cDNA or gDNA that served as material.

This clonotype was sampled from a man in his forties who had recovered from COVID-19. Sample: PBMCs or T cells enriched from blood (not recorded which). V gene TRBV10-1 combines with J gene TRBJ2-5; 8 bases agree with TRBD1. Here the CDR3 reads CASSAGRRGLRETQYF. Here the CDR3 DNA reads TGCGCCAGCAGTGCCGGTCGCAGGGGGCTTCGGGAGACCCAGTACTTC.